The T cell receptor (beta chain) described here comes from a study of CD8 T cells in ankylosing spondylitis. This clonotype turned up a few times. CDR1 and CDR2 from the germline V gene are SGDLS and YYNGEE. Trimming shortened V by 2 bases and J by 0 bases, and 10 bases separated the two germline ends. CDR3 length: 15 amino acids. Via MiXCR, TCRdb re-called the 5' RACE reads, giving one row per CDR3 protein. The sample consists of about 42,000 distinct CDR3 sequences, 3% to 4.5% of them appearing once. The sample consisted of blood, either unsorted or a sorted T cell fraction (not recorded which). This TCR came from a female donor with ankylosing spondylitis or in good health (not recorded which). The genes are TRBV9 and TRBJ2-3, with D possibly matching TRBD1 (6 bases). CDR3 sequence reads: CASSVRTESTDTQYF. CDR3 in DNA: TGTGCCAGCAGCGTTAGGACAGAAAGCACAGATACGCAGTATTTT.